The TCR beta chain under discussion was sequenced for a study of shared clonotypes between healthy human individuals. Germline CDR1 is MDHEN and CDR2 is SYDVKM. V was pared by 9 bases and J by 6 bases, with 38 bases between. This CDR3 has 20 amino acids. Method: immunoSEQ multiplex PCR; TCRdb's copy keeps in-frame clones and lacks some. The data contain over 2 million clones, about 95% of them seen just once; the ten biggest clones take up roughly 1%. Comment on this clone: Antigen specificity is unknown.

Regarding the study as a whole: In general, naive subsets displayed greater estimated richness than memory subsets did.

Cells designated naive CD8 were CD45RO-negative and were positively selected for CCR7, with terminally differentiated effector memory CD45RA+ cells excluded. What was sequenced was naive CD8+ T cells sorted from blood. The gene calls are TRBV28 and TRBJ1-1; no clear D. The TCR originated in a man aged 18 to 29 in good health. This CDR3 is CASTSPASGARLKWAPEAFF. CDR3 nucleotides: TGTGCCAGTACTTCCCCGGCGTCAGGAGCCCGGCTAAAGTGGGCACCTGAAGCTTTCTTT.